This TCR beta chain was profiled in a study of PD-1 blockade in classical Hodgkin lymphoma. As for this clone: The antigen remains undetermined.

The ends were cut back, 4 bases at V and 0 bases at J, with 7 bases in the middle. CDR3 length equals 14 residues. The V gene's germline CDR1 is SNHLY and CDR2 FYNNEI. TCRdb's table, derived via immunoSEQ multiplex PCR, lists solely in-frame clones and lacks some. The repertoire includes 20,000 or so clones, roughly 77% of them detected once, and roughly a sixth sits in the top ten. Notes on the study in general: Only CD4+ TCR diversity, not CD8+, had risen significantly by C4D1.

Brentuximab vedotin exposure varied, and every patient relapsed after autologous stem cell transplantation. This specimen was peripheral blood mononuclear cells (PBMCs), taken before the second cycle of nivolumab. This chain joins TRBV2 and TRBJ1-5; D not resolved. The clonotype originates from a human donor with classical Hodgkin lymphoma. This CDR3 is CASSAEYSNQPQHF. DNA of the CDR3: TGTGCCAGCAGTGCCGAATATAGCAATCAGCCCCAGCATTTT.